The 28 T cell receptor beta chains in this list originate from one sample, sequenced in a study of cytomegalovirus exposure and HLA in healthy donors. PCR used 60 Vbeta primers and 13 Jbeta primers. Repertoires were generated with immunoSEQ multiplex PCR, while TCRdb's copy carries only in-frame clones and drops some. The sample holds 110,000 to 150,000 clones, approximately 79% seen once. Material for sequencing was PBMCs. The receptors shown here come from a woman in her 30s in good health and CMV-seronegative.

This chain links TRBV18 with TRBJ2-1; D might be TRBD1 (6 bases). V was trimmed by 0 bases and J by 6 bases, leaving 9 bases between them. This CDR3 contains 14 residues. Germline V gene lookup returns CDR1 KGHSH and CDR2 LQKENI. For the CDR3, the DNA is TGTGCCAGCTCACCACCGGGGGCTGGCAATGAGCAGTTCTTC. This sequence encodes CASSPPGAGNEQFF. The whole variable domain, filled in from reference TRBV18 and TRBJ2-1, reads NAGVMQNPRHLVRRRGQEARLRCSPMKGHSHVYWYRQLPEEGLKFMVYLQKENIIDESGMPKERFSAEFPKEGPSILRIQQVVRGDSAAYFCASSPPGAGNEQFFGPGTRLTVL.

The CDR3 region has the DNA TGCGCCAGCAGCTTGGGTGCAACAAATGAGCAGTTCTTC. Translating it yields CASSLGATNEQFF. The chain recombines TRBV5-1 with TRBJ2-1, with D unclear. Trimming left V 0 bases short and J 7 bases short, with 8 bases between. The germline CDR1 and CDR2 sequences are SGHRS and YFSETQ. The CDR3 is 13 amino acids.

The genes are TRBV7-2 and TRBJ2-2; a weak D match, TRBD1 (5 bases). Trimming left V 5 bases short and J 1 base short, with 8 bases between. This CDR3 is built from 14 residues. CDR1 and CDR2 (germline): SGHTA, FQGNSA. The CDR3 DNA reads as TGTGCCAGCAGCGCCCAGGGGAACACCGGGGAGCTGTTTTTT. Protein: CASSAQGNTGELFF.

This clone was observed a few times. The chain joins TRBV7-8 to TRBJ2-7; D perhaps matches TRBD1 (5 bases). Germline assignment: CDR1 SGHVS and CDR2 FQNEAQ. Trimming pared 5 bases from V and 3 bases from J, leaving 11 bases between. CDR3 size: 13 residues. As DNA, the CDR3 is TGTGCCAGCAGCACATCCCAGGGCTACGAGCAGTACTTC. Translated: CASSTSQGYEQYF. The entire variable domain, with the rest obtained from reference TRBV7-8 and TRBJ2-7, is as follows: GAGVSQSPRYKVAKRGQDVALRCDPISGHVSLFWYQQALGQGPEFLTYFQNEAQLDKSGLPSDRFFAERPEGSVSTLKIQRTQQEDSAVYLCASSTSQGYEQYFGPGTRLTVT.

This CDR3 reads CASSWGPGQGDEQFF. CDR3 coding DNA: TGTGCCAGCAGCTGGGGGCCAGGACAGGGAGATGAGCAGTTCTTC. This chain connects TRBV5-4 to TRBJ2-1; 8 bases are a match to TRBD1. The V gene's germline CDR1 is SGHNT and CDR2 YYREEE (reference sequence). V shed 3 bases, J shed 8 bases, and the junction held 10 bases outside the gene matches. There are 15 residues in the CDR3.

CDR3 nucleotide sequence: TGTGCCAGCAGCGTCTTAGCGGGGGGCACCTACGAGCAGTACTTC. Amino acid sequence: CASSVLAGGTYEQYF. V gene TRBV9 combines with J gene TRBJ2-7; TRBD2 agrees at 10 bases. The germline V gene has CDR1 SGDLS and CDR2 YYNGEE. V lost 2 bases and J lost 2; bases outside the gene matches: 4. The CDR3 has 15 residues.

The CDR3 region has the DNA TGCAGCCCCCTATTGGGGGCCCAGCCCCAGCATTTT. Translating gives CSPLLGAQPQHF. The rearrangement uses TRBV29-1 and TRBJ1-5; maybe TRBD1 (6 bases). The CDR3 runs 12 residues. Germline V gene data show CDR1 as SQVTM and CDR2 as ANQGSEA. Trimming shortened V by 8 bases and J by 7 bases, and 15 bases separated the two germline ends.

The gene calls are TRBV6-5 and TRBJ2-7; perhaps TRBD1 as D (6 bases). Per germline, CDR1 MNHEY and CDR2 SVGAGI. The ends were cut back, 6 bases at V and 3 bases at J, with 12 bases in the middle. This CDR3 is 13 amino acids long. CDR3 region: CASRGRDNYEQYF. For the CDR3, the DNA is TGTGCCAGCAGAGGCCGGGACAACTACGAGCAGTACTTC.

This clone has only one observation. The V and J genes are TRBV9 and TRBJ1-1; no firm D call. The CDR3 consists of 14 residues. The V end lost 4 bases, the J end lost 1 base, and 11 bases lay between the germline ends. Germline V gene lookup returns CDR1 SGDLS and CDR2 YYNGEE. CDR3 sequence (DNA): TGTGCCAGCAGCCCTCTGGGCGCGAACACTGAAGCTTTCTTT. This sequence encodes CASSPLGANTEAFF.

The table lists this clone with a few counts. The chain recombines TRBV6-6 with TRBJ1-4, with D perhaps matching TRBD1 (5 bases). This CDR3 is 14 amino acids long. Germline CDR1 MNHNY, CDR2 SVGAGI (reference sequence). Trimming took 4 bases from V and 0 from J, leaving 6 bases between them. CDR3 residues: CASSWGATNEKLFF. CDR3 coding DNA: TGTGCCAGCAGTTGGGGGGCAACTAATGAAAAACTGTTTTTT.

The chain carries TRBV30 and TRBJ1-2; possibly TRBD1 for D (5 bases). CDR3 length: 18 residues. Per germline, CDR1 GTSNPN and CDR2 SVGIG (reference sequence). The germline V and J ends were trimmed by 3 bases and 6 bases, with 29 bases remaining between them. This CDR3 reads CAWSPLFLNRNRVHGYTF. In DNA, the CDR3 is TGTGCCTGGAGCCCTCTCTTTCTAAACAGGAATCGGGTCCATGGCTACACCTTC.

The chain is built from TRBV18 and TRBJ1-1, with D possibly matching TRBD1 (5 bases). Germline CDR1 and CDR2: KGHSH and LQKENI. V lost 2 bases and J 0 bases, leaving 13 bases between the germline ends. CDR3 length equals 16 residues. CDR3 amino acids: CASSPRGRGMNTEAFF. CDR3 bases: TGTGCCAGCTCACCAAGGGGAAGGGGCATGAACACTGAAGCTTTCTTT.

The genes are TRBV6-6 and TRBJ2-1; 10 nucleotides align to TRBD1. The trim removed 6 bases at V and 6 bases at J, leaving 8 bases unmatched. The CDR3 is 15 amino acids. Per germline, CDR1 MNHNY and CDR2 SVGAGI (reference sequence). The CDR3 spells CASSLTGGIGNEQFF. The CDR3 DNA reads TGTGCCAGCAGCCTGACAGGGGGCATCGGCAATGAGCAGTTCTTC.

The CDR3 loop reads CASSLWEGNEAFF. The CDR3 DNA is TGTGCCAGCAGCTTATGGGAGGGGAATGAAGCTTTCTTT. The rearrangement uses TRBV7-7 and TRBJ1-1, with D perhaps matching TRBD1 (5 bases). CDR1 and CDR2 from the germline V gene are SSHAT and FNYEAQ (reference sequence). This CDR3 contains 13 residues. Trimming took 2 bases from V and 7 from J, leaving 11 bases between them.

CDR3 protein: CASSEYWGGRSGYTF. The CDR3 DNA sequence: TGTGCCAGCAGTGAATATTGGGGCGGCCGCTCGGGCTACACCTTC. The V call is TRBV25-1, the J call TRBJ1-2, with D tentatively TRBD1 (5 bases). CDR1 and CDR2 from the germline V gene are MGHDK and SYGVNS. Trimming stripped 0 bases from V and 8 bases from J, with 16 bases between. This CDR3 comprises 15 residues.

This rearrangement joins TRBV6-5 to TRBJ1-4, with a tentative D call TRBD1 (6 bases). Trimming pared 6 bases from V and 8 bases from J, leaving 13 bases between. Germline CDR1 MNHEY, CDR2 SVGAGI. This CDR3 spans 13 amino acids. CDR3 protein: CASRLQGGEKLFF. The CDR3 DNA sequence: TGTGCCAGCAGACTACAGGGAGGGGAAAAACTGTTTTTT.

The rearrangement uses TRBV5-1 and TRBJ1-1; D possibly corresponds to TRBD1 (6 bases). Germline V gene lookup returns CDR1 SGHRS and CDR2 YFSETQ. The CDR3 has 14 residues. Trimming removed 4 bases from V and 7 bases from J, with 17 bases in between. This CDR3 is CASSKQGESREAFF. CDR3 DNA: TGCGCCAGCAGCAAACAGGGAGAAAGTCGTGAAGCTTTCTTT. Complete variable domain (other parts from reference TRBV5-1 and TRBJ1-1): KAGVTQTPRYLIKTRGQQVTLSCSPISGHRSVSWYQQTPGQGLQFLFEYFSETQRNKGNFPGRFSGRQFSNSRSEMNVSTLELGDSALYLCASSKQGESREAFFGQGTRLTVV.

This chain connects TRBV15 to TRBJ2-5; weak D call: TRBD1 (5 bases). CDR1 is LNHNV and CDR2 is YYDKDF in the germline V gene (reference sequence). The CDR3 length is 12 residues. The germline V and J ends were trimmed by 0 bases and 7 bases, with 6 bases remaining between them. CDR3 in amino acids: CATSRDRGTQYF. CDR3 DNA: TGTGCCACCAGCAGAGATAGGGGGACCCAGTACTTC.

This clone was detected once. This chain uses TRBV21-1 with TRBJ1-5; the listed D gene, TRBD1, was not tested against the DNA. TRBV21-1 is designated a pseudogene. This CDR3 is 19 amino acids long. This CDR3 is CASSKVGGGWQGKDQPQHF. In DNA, the CDR3 is TGTGCCAGCAGCAAAGTAGGCGGTGGGTGGCAGGGGAAAGATCAGCCCCAGCATTTT.

This sequence joins TRBV27 and TRBJ1-2, with D perhaps matching TRBD1 (6 bases). The CDR3 length is 15 residues. CDR1 MNHEY and CDR2 SMNVEV come from the germline V gene (reference sequence). Trimming cost V 5 bases and J 7 bases, with 20 bases left between them. CDR3 bases: TGTGCCAGCAGTCCCCTGGGAGGGGGAACCTTTGGCTACACCTTC. This codes for CASSPLGGGTFGYTF.

J is TRBJ1-2 and V is TRBV18; 8 bases agree with TRBD1. The CDR3 has 17 amino acids. J was trimmed by 2 bases and V by 5 bases; bases with no gene match: 13. Looked up from germline, CDR1 is KGHSH and CDR2 is LQKENI. The CDR3 DNA is TGTGCCAGCTCATCATTAAATATTGGACAGGGCAACTATGGCTACACCTTC. Protein sequence: CASSSLNIGQGNYGYTF.

Notes on this clone: Mismatch with germline at one junction end may stem from a read error. The chain employs TRBV19 and TRBJ1-4, with 10 bases that match TRBD1. The germline V gene encodes CDR1 LNHDA and CDR2 SQIVND (reference sequence). CDR3 length equals 14 residues. This CDR3 reads CASNDRGPKEKLFF. CDR3 bases: TGTGCCAGTAACGACAGGGGGCCTAAGGAAAAACTGTTTTTT.

There are a few counts of this clone. In nucleotides, the CDR3 is TGCGCCAGCAGCGCCACGCAGGGGTTCGGGGGCTACACCTTC. Its protein is CASSATQGFGGYTF. The chain links TRBV5-1 to TRBJ1-2; weak D call: TRBD1 (6 bases). Per germline, CDR1 SGHRS and CDR2 YFSETQ. The ends were cut back, 4 bases at V and 8 bases at J, with 18 bases in the middle. The CDR3 extends over 14 amino acids.

On this clone itself: Different DNA sequences within this sample yield the same CDR3. This chain links TRBV6-1 with TRBJ2-1, with 11 bases matching TRBD2. Germline-derived CDR1 and CDR2 are MNHNS and SASEGT. The length of the CDR3 is 14 residues. V was pared by 2 bases and J by 6 bases, with 0 bases of the junction left unmatched. The CDR3 here is CASSELAGGNEQFF. The DNA for the CDR3 is TGTGCCAGCAGTGAACTAGCGGGGGGCAATGAGCAGTTCTTC.

The chain recombines TRBV11-1 with TRBJ1-2, with D possibly matching TRBD1 (6 bases). The V gene lost 5 bases and the J gene lost 4 bases, with 20 bases spanning the gap. The CDR3 has 16 amino acids. From germline, CDR1 is SGHAT and CDR2 FQDESV (reference sequence). CDR3 protein: CASSTGTVGEPYGYTF. The CDR3 DNA reads TGTGCCAGCAGCACAGGGACGGTCGGAGAGCCCTATGGCTACACCTTC. Full variable domain (outside the CDR3, taken from reference TRBV11-1 and TRBJ1-2): EAEVAQSPRYKITEKSQAVAFWCDPISGHATLYWYRQILGQGPELLVQFQDESVVDDSQLPKDRFSAERLKGVDSTLKIQPAELGDSAMYLCASSTGTVGEPYGYTFGSGTRLTVV.

A few counts support this clone. The chain uses TRBV6-1 and TRBJ1-5; the match to TRBD1 covers 8 bases. The CDR3 loop spans 15 amino acids. Trimming at V came to 6 bases and at J to 0 bases, leaving 4 bases not matched to a gene. The germline gives CDR1 MNHNS, CDR2 SASEGT. The CDR3 loop is CASRYRGNSNQPQHF. The CDR3 region has the DNA TGTGCCAGCAGATACAGGGGGAATAGCAATCAGCCCCAGCATTTT.

The J gene is TRBJ2-2, the V gene TRBV7-9; a possible D gene is TRBD2 (5 bases). This CDR3 spans 14 amino acids. Germline assignment: CDR1 SEHNR and CDR2 FQNEAQ (reference sequence). The ends were cut back, 3 bases at V and 1 base at J, with 6 bases in the middle. This CDR3 is CASSLRVNTGELFF. The CDR3 nucleotides read TGTGCCAGCAGCTTGAGGGTGAACACCGGGGAGCTGTTTTTT.

This chain connects TRBV28 to TRBJ2-5; weak D call: TRBD2 (7 bases). Germline CDR1 is MDHEN and CDR2 is SYDVKM. This CDR3 contains 14 residues. Trimming removed 4 bases from V and 2 bases from J, with 11 bases in between. DNA for the CDR3: TGTGCCAGCAGTTCCAGGGGAGGGCAAGAGACCCAGTACTTC. This encodes CASSSRGGQETQYF.